This T cell receptor (beta chain) was documented in a study of beta chain features in type 1 diabetes. Study summary: Sorted cells examined across all samples numbered 100 million to 140 million.

The study reverse transcribed the entire isolated RNA, so it sequenced expressed TCRB transcripts. Assay: immunoSEQ multiplex PCR; the TCRdb copy retains only in-frame clones and omits some. This table holds some 150,000 clones, roughly a tenth found once. This clone appeared a few times. Antigen specificity is unknown. Study-wide results and limits: cDNA-based reads could over-represent cells with high TCR expression. There was no resolution here of whether HLA type influences TCRB rearrangement.

Staining for CD45RO/CCR7/CD25/CD127/CD95/CD27 allowed sorting of CD4+ naive, central memory, regulatory and stem cell-like memory cells. The length of the CDR3 is 15 residues. Germline-derived CDR1 and CDR2 are SGHTA and FQGTGA. Between the trimmed V and J ends, which lost 1 base and 5 bases, there was a span of 11 bases. The source material was central memory CD4+ T cells from blood. The chain carries TRBV7-3 and TRBJ1-4, with a tentative D call TRBD1 (5 bases). The receptor was isolated from a man between 18 and 35 years old in good health. This CDR3 is CASSLRAGPNEKLFF. CDR3 DNA sequence: TGTGCCAGCAGCTTAAGGGCAGGGCCGAATGAAAAACTGTTTTTT.